A single sample gave rise to the 14 T cell receptor beta chains below, sequenced in a study of cytomegalovirus exposure and HLA in healthy donors. It was with 60 Vbeta and 13 Jbeta primers that the PCR ran. The protocol was immunoSEQ multiplex PCR, while the TCRdb copy is restricted to in-frame clones and leaves out a portion. The sample lists some 95,000 clones; just under 80% were seen once. Material for sequencing was PBMCs. These receptors originate from a woman between 35 and 50 years old in good health and CMV-seropositive.

CDR3 region: CASSLQLAGAAETQYF. The CDR3 nucleotides are TGTGCCAGCAGTTTACAACTAGCGGGAGCGGCGGAGACCCAGTACTTC. The V and J genes are TRBV28 and TRBJ2-5; 11 bases are shared with TRBD2. With 2 bases clipped from V and 5 bases from J, the junction kept 7 bases outside the gene matches. Germline V gene data show CDR1 as MDHEN and CDR2 as SYDVKM. The CDR3 has 16 amino acids.

V and J are TRBV4-1 and TRBJ1-2; possible D gene TRBD1, 6 bases. CDR3 size: 18 residues. V was clipped by 0 bases and J by 3 bases, with 20 bases between them. The germline CDR1 and CDR2 sequences are MGHRA and YSYEKL. CDR3: CASSQEVGAGPRDYGYTF. CDR3 sequence (DNA): TGCGCCAGCAGCCAAGAAGTGGGGGCCGGGCCGCGAGACTATGGCTACACCTTC.

CDR3 region: CASSSLSLAGGYNEQFF. CDR3 DNA sequence: TGTGCCAGCAGCTCCCTTTCCCTAGCGGGGGGGTACAATGAGCAGTTCTTC. This chain uses TRBV5-6 with TRBJ2-1; 12 bases agree with TRBD2. The V and J ends lost 3 bases and 4 bases, in that order; junction bases with no gene match: 8. The CDR3 is made up of 17 amino acids. Germline V lookup: CDR1 SGHDT, CDR2 YYEEEE.

The table lists this clone with a few counts. This chain links TRBV7-9 with TRBJ1-1; unclear D gene. This CDR3 has 15 residues. CDR1 is SEHNR and CDR2 is FQNEAQ in the germline V gene (reference sequence). V was trimmed by 1 base and J by 2 bases, leaving 11 bases between them. The CDR3, as DNA: TGTGCCAGCAGCTTAGAGTTTGACAAAAACACTGAAGCTTTCTTT. Amino acid sequence: CASSLEFDKNTEAFF.

The rearrangement uses TRBV19 and TRBJ1-4; a weak D match, TRBD1 (5 bases). This CDR3 has 14 amino acids. V dropped 5 bases and J dropped 4 bases, with 11 bases sitting between them. The germline CDR1 and CDR2 sequences are LNHDA and SQIVND (reference sequence). This CDR3 reads CASSLGGGNEKLFF. CDR3 sequence (DNA): TGTGCCAGTAGTCTTGGGGGAGGTAATGAAAAACTGTTTTTT.

This clone has a single count. The gene calls are TRBV10-2 and TRBJ2-3; maybe TRBD2 (6 bases). Between the trimmed V and J ends, which lost 0 bases and 11 bases, there was a span of 9 bases. This CDR3 comprises 12 residues. Germline V gene data show CDR1 as WSHSY and CDR2 as SAAADI. CDR3 amino acids: CASSESGGGQYF. Here the CDR3 DNA reads TGCGCCAGCAGTGAGTCGGGAGGAGGGCAGTATTTT.

The CDR3 loop reads CASSRSGLYQETQYF. CDR3 DNA: TGTGCCAGCAGCCGGAGCGGGCTGTACCAAGAGACCCAGTACTTC. The chain combines TRBV6-5 with TRBJ2-5; a weak D match, TRBD2 (6 bases). CDR1 and CDR2 from the germline V gene are MNHEY and SVGAGI. The V end was cut by 6 bases, the J end by 0 bases, with 14 bases between. The CDR3 is made up of 15 amino acids.

This clone has just a few counts. V and J are TRBV9 and TRBJ2-2, with 9 bases identical to TRBD2. Germline V gene lookup returns CDR1 SGDLS and CDR2 YYNGEE. The junction had 10 bases not matched to a gene; V was cut back by 6 bases and J by 4 bases. The CDR3 is 16 amino acids. The DNA for the CDR3 is TGTGCCAGCACTCGAGGGGCGGGAGGGCCCACCGGGGAGCTGTTTTTT. Its protein is CASTRGAGGPTGELFF.

The chain joins TRBV5-8 to TRBJ2-3, with 10 bases that match TRBD2. This CDR3 has 16 amino acids. Germline values: CDR1 SGHTS, CDR2 YDEGEE. Trimming took 2 bases from V and 4 from J; bases not matched to a gene: 7. The CDR3 sequence is CASSFMASGSSDTQYF. DNA of the CDR3: TGTGCCAGCAGCTTTATGGCTAGCGGGAGTTCAGATACGCAGTATTTT.

The J gene is TRBJ2-5, the V gene TRBV27; TRBD2 matches 7 bases. The CDR3 is 17 residues long. The junction had 12 bases not matched to a gene; V was cut back by 2 bases and J by 3 bases. Germline loops: CDR1 MNHEY, CDR2 SMNVEV (reference sequence). In DNA form, the CDR3 reads TGTGCCAGCAGTTTACGGGCGGGAGAGGGAAGGGAAGAGACCCAGTACTTC. Translated, it gives CASSLRAGEGREETQYF.

The chain is built from TRBV7-9 and TRBJ2-5, with 7 bases fitting TRBD2. CDR3 length: 14 residues. V shed 4 bases and J 5 bases; nucleotides not matched to a gene: 7. Germline CDR1 and CDR2: SEHNR and FQNEAQ (reference sequence). The chain's CDR3 is CASSSSGGMETQYF. The CDR3 nucleotides read TGTGCCAGCAGCTCCTCGGGGGGAATGGAGACCCAGTACTTC.

The chain carries TRBV10-3 and TRBJ1-4; a weak D match, TRBD1 (6 bases). The CDR3 runs to 13 residues. CDR1 is ENHRY, CDR2 SYGVKD, per germline. V shed 10 bases and J shed 4 bases, with 13 bases lying between them. The CDR3 reads CATGGQNNEKLFF. In DNA, the CDR3 is TGTGCCACCGGTGGACAGAATAATGAAAAACTGTTTTTT.

This chain joins TRBV19 and TRBJ2-1, with TRBD1 as a possible D gene (5 bases). Germline values: CDR1 LNHDA, CDR2 SQIVND (reference sequence). The CDR3 loop spans 14 amino acids. Trimming took 6 bases from V and 10 from J, leaving 19 bases between them. The CDR3 DNA is TGTGCCAGTAGGTTCCGGCGGACATCAGTAGAGCAGTTCTTC. Protein product: CASRFRRTSVEQFF.

This sequence joins TRBV7-3 and TRBJ2-1, with D possibly being TRBD2 (5 bases). The germline gives CDR1 SGHTA, CDR2 FQGTGA. V lost 5 bases and J lost 2, with 13 bases in between. This CDR3 has 15 residues. The CDR3 here is CASSQHDGTYNEQFF. The DNA of the CDR3 is TGTGCCAGCAGCCAACATGACGGGACCTACAATGAGCAGTTCTTC.